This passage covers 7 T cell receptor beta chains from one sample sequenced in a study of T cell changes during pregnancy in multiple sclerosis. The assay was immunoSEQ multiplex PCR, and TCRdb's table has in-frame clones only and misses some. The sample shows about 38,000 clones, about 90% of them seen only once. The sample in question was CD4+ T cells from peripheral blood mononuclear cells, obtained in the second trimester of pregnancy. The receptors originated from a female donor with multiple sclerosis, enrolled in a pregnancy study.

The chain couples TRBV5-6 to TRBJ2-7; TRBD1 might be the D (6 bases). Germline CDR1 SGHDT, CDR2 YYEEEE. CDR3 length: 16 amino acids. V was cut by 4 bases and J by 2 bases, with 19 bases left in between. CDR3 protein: CASSVRDRKDPYEQYF. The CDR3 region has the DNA TGTGCCAGCAGCGTTAGAGACAGGAAGGATCCCTACGAGCAGTACTTC.

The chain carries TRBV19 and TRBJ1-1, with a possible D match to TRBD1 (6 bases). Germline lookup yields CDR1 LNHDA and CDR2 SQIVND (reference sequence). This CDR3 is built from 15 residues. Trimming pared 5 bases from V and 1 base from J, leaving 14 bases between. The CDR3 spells CASSLRTDTNTEAFF. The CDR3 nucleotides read TGTGCCAGTAGTCTAAGGACAGATACGAACACTGAAGCTTTCTTT.

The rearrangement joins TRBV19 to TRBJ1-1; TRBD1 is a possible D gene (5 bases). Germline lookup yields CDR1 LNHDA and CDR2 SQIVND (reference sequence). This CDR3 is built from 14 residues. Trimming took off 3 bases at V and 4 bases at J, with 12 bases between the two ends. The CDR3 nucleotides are TGTGCCAGTAGTATCGCAGGGATGGTCACTGAAGCTTTCTTT. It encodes CASSIAGMVTEAFF. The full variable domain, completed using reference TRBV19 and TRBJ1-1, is DGGITQSPKYLFRKEGQNVTLSCEQNLNHDAMYWYRQDPGQGLRLIYYSQIVNDFQKGDIAEGYSVSREKKESFPLTVTSAQKNPTAFYLCASSIAGMVTEAFFGQGTRLTVV.

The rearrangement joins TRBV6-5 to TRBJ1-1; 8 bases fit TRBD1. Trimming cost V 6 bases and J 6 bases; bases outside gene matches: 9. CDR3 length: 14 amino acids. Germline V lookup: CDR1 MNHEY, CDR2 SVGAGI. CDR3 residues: CASRNRGYQSEAFF. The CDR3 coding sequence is TGTGCCAGCAGAAACAGGGGGTATCAATCTGAAGCTTTCTTT.

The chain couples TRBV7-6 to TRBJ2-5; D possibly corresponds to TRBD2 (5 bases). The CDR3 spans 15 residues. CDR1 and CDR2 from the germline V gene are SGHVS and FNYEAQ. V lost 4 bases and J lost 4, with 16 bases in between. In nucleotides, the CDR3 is TGTGCCAGCAGCTCAACCGGGATCCCGTTAGAGACCCAGTACTTC. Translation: CASSSTGIPLETQYF.

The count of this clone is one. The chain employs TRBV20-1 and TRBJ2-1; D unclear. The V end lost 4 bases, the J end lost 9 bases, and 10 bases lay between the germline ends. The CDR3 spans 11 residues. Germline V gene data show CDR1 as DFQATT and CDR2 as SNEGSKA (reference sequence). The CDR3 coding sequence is TGCAGTGCTAAGCCCCTTGCTGAGCAGTTCTTC. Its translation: CSAKPLAEQFF.

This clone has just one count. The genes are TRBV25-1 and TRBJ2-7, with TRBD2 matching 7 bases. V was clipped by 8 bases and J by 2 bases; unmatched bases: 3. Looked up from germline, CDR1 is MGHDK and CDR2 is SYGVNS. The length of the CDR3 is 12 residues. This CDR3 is CASGGGAYEQYF. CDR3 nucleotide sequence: TGTGCCAGCGGGGGAGGGGCCTACGAGCAGTACTTC.